A selection of T cell receptor beta chains follows, all from one sample in a study of shared clonotypes between healthy human individuals. TCRdb keeps only in-frame clones here, not all; method: immunoSEQ multiplex PCR. The sample includes fewer than 2.5 million clones, 90% to 95% of them seen just once. The sample was naive CD4+ T cells from PBMCs. These TCRs come from a man aged 18 to 30 in good health. Some clones in this sample may be carry-over from other donors' samples. Each CDR3 is given with its conserved first and last residue. Each record gives: J gene, D gene, clone size, V gene, CDR3 protein, CDR3 DNA. D genes are given only for firm matches. Size values are once, few and many counts, or a class for expanded clones, and some rows have none.

TRBJ2-3	TRBD1	NA	TRBV9	CASSFSGDRGDTQYF	TGTGCCAGCAGCTTTAGTGGGGACAGGGGAGATACGCAGTATTTT
TRBJ2-6	TRBD2	NA	TRBV5-1	CASDPSGSAGANVLTF	TGCGCCAGCGATCCTAGCGGGAGCGCCGGGGCCAACGTCCTGACTTTC
TRBJ2-7	NA	NA	TRBV7-3	CASSFPGQTYEQYF	TGTGCCAGCAGCTTCCCGGGACAAACCTACGAGCAGTACTTC
TRBJ1-1	TRBD1	once	TRBV4-1	CASSPKAPGGTEAFF	TGCGCCAGCAGCCCCAAGGCGCCAGGGGGCACTGAAGCTTTCTTT
TRBJ2-2	TRBD1	once	TRBV15	CATSGRDRATGELFF	TGTGCCACCAGCGGCCGGGACAGGGCAACCGGGGAGCTGTTTTTT
TRBJ2-6	NA	NA	TRBV14	CASSHSGANVLTF	TGTGCCAGCAGCCACTCTGGGGCCAACGTCCTGACTTTC
TRBJ1-2	TRBD1	NA	TRBV7-8	CASSLVTGDLYTF	TGTGCCAGCAGCTTAGTGACAGGGGACCTCTACACCTTC
TRBJ1-2	TRBD1	NA	TRBV2	CASSGQGGGTF	TGTGCCAGCAGTGGACAGGGTGGGGGTACCTTC
TRBJ2-7	NA	NA	TRBV5-6	CASSLSRGANPSRWF	TGTGCCAGCAGCCTCTCTCGAGGAGCGAACCCTTCCCGGTGGTTC
TRBJ1-2	TRBD1	once	TRBV2	CASRPGGDGYTF	TGTGCCAGCCGTCCAGGGGGGGATGGCTACACCTTC
TRBJ2-3	NA	NA	TRBV5-1	CASSLWPGSTDTQYF	TGCGCCAGCAGCTTGTGGCCGGGAAGCACAGATACGCAGTATTTT
TRBJ2-1	TRBD2	NA	TRBV7-7	CASSLELAHYNEQFF	TGTGCCAGCAGCTTAGAACTAGCGCACTACAATGAGCAGTTCTTC
TRBJ1-3	TRBD1	NA	TRBV18	CASSPPGQGRNTIYF	TGTGCCAGCTCACCACCGGGACAGGGGCGAAACACCATATATTTT
TRBJ2-7	NA	NA	TRBV28	CASMAGAFYEQYF	TGTGCCAGCATGGCGGGTGCCTTCTACGAGCAGTACTTC
TRBJ1-5	NA	NA	TRBV28	CASSLLKVGSNQPQHF	TGTGCCAGCAGTTTATTAAAGGTGGGGAGCAATCAGCCCCAGCATTTT
TRBJ2-3	TRBD2	NA	TRBV6-5	CASRRLAASTDTQYF	TGTGCCAGCAGGCGACTAGCGGCTAGCACAGATACGCAGTATTTT
TRBJ1-2	NA	NA	TRBV5-1	CASSLNFPRGYTF	TGCGCCAGCAGCTTGAACTTCCCCCGGGGCTACACCTTC
TRBJ1-1	TRBD1	NA	TRBV2	CASRPETGMNTEAFF	TGTGCCAGCAGACCGGAGACAGGGATGAACACTGAAGCTTTCTTT
TRBJ2-7	TRBD1	NA	TRBV7-9	CASSLRDRGTEQYF	TGTGCCAGCAGCCTCCGGGACAGGGGAACCGAGCAGTACTTC
TRBJ2-5	TRBD2	NA	TRBV18	CASSPTSGSQETQYF	TGTGCCAGCTCACCGACTAGCGGGAGTCAAGAGACCCAGTACTTC